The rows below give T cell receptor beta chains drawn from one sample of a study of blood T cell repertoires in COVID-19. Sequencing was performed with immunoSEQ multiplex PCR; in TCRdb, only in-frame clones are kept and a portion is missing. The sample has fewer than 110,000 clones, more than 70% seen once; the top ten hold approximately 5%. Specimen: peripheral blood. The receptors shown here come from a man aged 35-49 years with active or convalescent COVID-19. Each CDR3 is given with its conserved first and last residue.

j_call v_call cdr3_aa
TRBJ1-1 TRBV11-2 CASNRVQNTEAFF
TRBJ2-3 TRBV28 CASSFRQATDTQYF
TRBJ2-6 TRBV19 CASSTLSTGLGANVLTF
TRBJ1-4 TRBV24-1 CATSDPGRVGNEKLFF
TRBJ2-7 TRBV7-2 CASSLGPSGHYEQYF
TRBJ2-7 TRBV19 CASSGQSYEQYF
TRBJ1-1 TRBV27 CASSNQGLTTEAFF
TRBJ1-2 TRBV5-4 CASSSKQGYGYTF
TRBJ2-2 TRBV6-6 CASPAGTLSGELFF
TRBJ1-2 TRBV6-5 CASSYSTGGGGYTF
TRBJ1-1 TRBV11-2 CASSWYRDRETEAFF
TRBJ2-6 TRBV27 CASSPWTGAAGGANVLTF
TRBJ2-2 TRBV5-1 CASSPLGVGGELFF
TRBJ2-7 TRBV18 CASSPGGSRNEQYF
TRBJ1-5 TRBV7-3 CASSPDSKQPQHF
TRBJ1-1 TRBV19 CASSSGQVMNTEAFF
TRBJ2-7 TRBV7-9 CASSSAGTGTYEQYF
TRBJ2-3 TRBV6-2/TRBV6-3 CASSYSILGGTGGETDTQYF
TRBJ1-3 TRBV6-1 CASFSRADSGNTIYF
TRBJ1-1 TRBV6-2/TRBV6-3 CASSYMEGKAFF
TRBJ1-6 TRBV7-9 CASSLSGTAHVPLHF
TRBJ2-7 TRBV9 CASSSRPDSGSGAEQYF
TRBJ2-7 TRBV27 CASSLLGSGVYEQYF
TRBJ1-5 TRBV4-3 CASSQEGVGQPQHF
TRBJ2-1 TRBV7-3 CASSSTGLTSGRNEQFF
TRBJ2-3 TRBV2 CASSLDGGGSTDTQYF
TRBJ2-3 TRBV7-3 CASSSLTTGGTDTQYF
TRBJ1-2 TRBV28 CASSFGGRESYGYTF
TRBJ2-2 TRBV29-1 CSFRMLAGDTGELFF
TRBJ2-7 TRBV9 CASSGTGHEQYF
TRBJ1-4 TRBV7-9 CASSPSAGANEKLFF
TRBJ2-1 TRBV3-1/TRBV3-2 CASSQGGRYNEQFF
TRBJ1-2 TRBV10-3 CAISEDSPFYGYTF
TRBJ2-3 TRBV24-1 CATSERQGLRDTQYF
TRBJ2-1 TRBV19 CASTASRDNEQFF
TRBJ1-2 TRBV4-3 CASSRRDRDYGYTF
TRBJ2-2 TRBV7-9 CASSLGGRTTGELFF
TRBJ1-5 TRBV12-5 CASGLVQGNPPQHF
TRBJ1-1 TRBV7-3 CASSTGMENTEAFF
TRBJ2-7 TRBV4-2 CASSPHVTSGRPTYEQYF
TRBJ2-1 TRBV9 CASTVGQVPYNEQFF
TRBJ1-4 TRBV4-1 CASSQIGLKRTNEKLFF
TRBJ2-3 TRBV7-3 CASSYGTSGRESTDTQYF
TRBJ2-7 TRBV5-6 CASSFREVYEQYF
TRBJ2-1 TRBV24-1 CATSVRGSSYNEQFF
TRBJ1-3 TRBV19 CASKPGHINTIYF
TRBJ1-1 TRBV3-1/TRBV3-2 CASSHKTKTGGTEAFF
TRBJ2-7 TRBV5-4 CASSLTSGSYEQYF
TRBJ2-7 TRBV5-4 CASSLEGGSYEQYF
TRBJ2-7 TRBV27 CASSLAGLPYEQYF
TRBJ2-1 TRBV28 CASSFLALSYNEQFF
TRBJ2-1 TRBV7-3 CASSPAGTNSGHEQFF
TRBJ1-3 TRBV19 CASTPTAGSGGNTIYF